Below, 23 T cell receptor beta chains from the same sample are listed, as sequenced in a study of response to subunit inactivated influenza vaccine. Each CDR3 protein is one row after TCRdb ran MiXCR on the RT-PCR reads. Found here are over 300,000 distinct CDR3 sequences, 21% of them singletons; the top ten hold roughly 10%. The specimen was PBMCs from blood, collected about 20 months after vaccination. Source of these receptors: a man between 50 and 70 years old who received an inactivated influenza vaccine.

This clonotype was observed a few times. The CDR3 loop reads CASSLTGDQTGYTF. In DNA, the CDR3 is TGCGCCAGCAGCTTGACAGGCGACCAGACGGGCTACACCTTC. The V and J genes are TRBV5-1 and TRBJ1-2; possibly TRBD1 for D (5 bases). V lost 1 base to trimming and J lost 8 bases, with 15 bases between them. Germline CDR1 is SGHRS and CDR2 is YFSETQ. The CDR3 totals 14 residues.

There are a few counts of this clonotype. This chain joins TRBV12-3 or TRBV12-4 and TRBJ2-7, with D maybe TRBD1 (6 bases). Trimming removed 5 bases from V and 3 bases from J, with 29 bases in between. The CDR3 sequence is 19 residues long. The CDR3: CASSPTPRGRTVSDYEQYF. The CDR3 DNA sequence: TGTGCCAGCAGTCCGACCCCCAGGGGCCGTACGGTTAGCGACTACGAGCAGTACTTC.

This clonotype has just a few counts. J is TRBJ2-3 and V is TRBV12-3 or TRBV12-4; D gene uncertain. With 1 base removed from V and 2 bases from J, the gap between germline ends came to 7 bases. This CDR3 is built from 14 residues. CDR3 DNA: TGTGCCAGCAGTTTAGGTGGGAACACAGATACGCAGTATTTT. Its translation: CASSLGGNTDTQYF.

The chain links TRBV6-1 to TRBJ2-7, with a weak D call TRBD1 (6 bases). The germline gives CDR1 MNHNS, CDR2 SASEGT. V was pared by 4 bases and J by 0 bases, with 10 bases between. The CDR3 is 14 amino acids. DNA of the CDR3: TGTGCCAGCAGTGTCGGGACATTCTCCTACGAGCAGTACTTC. It encodes CASSVGTFSYEQYF.

The chain combines TRBV19 with TRBJ2-7; D not resolved. The length of the CDR3 is 12 residues. The ends were cut back, 4 bases at V and 3 bases at J, with 7 bases in the middle. Germline CDR1 and CDR2: LNHDA and SQIVND (reference sequence). The CDR3 bases are TGTGCCAGTAGTACTGGACGCTACGAGCAGTACTTC. As protein: CASSTGRYEQYF.

This clonotype appeared a few times. V usage is TRBV6-5 and J usage is TRBJ1-6, with D unresolved. Germline assignment: CDR1 MNHEY and CDR2 SVGAGI. The V gene lost 4 bases and the J gene lost 1 base, with 8 bases spanning the gap. This CDR3 contains 15 residues. The CDR3 loop reads CASSWVSSYNSPLHF. For the CDR3, the DNA is TGTGCCAGCAGTTGGGTTAGTTCCTATAATTCACCCCTCCACTTT.

The sample holds a few counts of this clonotype. The J gene is TRBJ1-2, the V gene TRBV12-3 or TRBV12-4, with D possibly matching TRBD1 (6 bases). There are 15 residues in the CDR3. The ends were cut back, 4 bases at V and 0 bases at J, with 12 bases in the middle. The DNA for the CDR3 is TGTGCCAGCAGTTACCGGACAGCCCCTAACTATGGCTACACCTTC. It translates to CASSYRTAPNYGYTF.

This clonotype was detected ten times or more. V usage is TRBV12-3 or TRBV12-4 and J usage is TRBJ1-5, with TRBD1 matching over 8 bases. The CDR3 extends over 15 amino acids. After removal of 5 bases from V and 1 base from J, the junction contained 4 bases not matched to a gene. The CDR3 DNA follows: TGTGCCAGCAGTCGGGACAGGTTAAGCAATCAGCCCCAGCATTTT. Its protein product is CASSRDRLSNQPQHF.

This clonotype showed up just a few times. The rearrangement links TRBV6-5 to TRBJ2-4, with 7 bases matching TRBD1. There are 17 residues in the CDR3. V lost 2 bases, J lost 0 bases, and 7 bases stayed unmatched. Germline V lookup: CDR1 MNHEY, CDR2 SVGAGI. The CDR3, as DNA: TGTGCCAGCAGTTACGCAGACAGGGTCCGAGCCAAAAACATTCAGTACTTC. It specifies CASSYADRVRAKNIQYF.

This rearrangement joins TRBV23-1 to TRBJ2-2; 9 bases agree with TRBD2. TRBV23-1 carries the ORF label, with uncertain function. This CDR3 has 16 amino acids. Losses at the gene ends were 7 bases for V and 6 bases for J; bases not matched to a gene: 12. The CDR3 region is CASTAGTSSLAGELFF. CDR3 DNA: TGCGCCAGCACCGCCGGGACTAGCTCCCTGGCCGGGGAGCTGTTTTTT.

This clonotype was seen a few times. The V call is TRBV6-4, the J call TRBJ1-2; D not certain. CDR3 length equals 14 residues. V lost 0 bases and J 8 bases, leaving 13 bases between the germline ends. Germline loops: CDR1 MRHNA, CDR2 SNTAGT. The CDR3 reads CASSDSIWEGGYTF. The CDR3 region has the DNA TGTGCCAGCAGTGACTCAATTTGGGAAGGGGGCTACACCTTC.

This chain connects TRBV7-2 to TRBJ1-6; 7 nucleotides align to TRBD1. Trimming at V came to 5 bases and at J to 8 bases, leaving 3 bases not matched to a gene. Per the germline V gene, CDR1 is SGHTA and CDR2 is FQGNSA. The length of the CDR3 is 13 residues. For the CDR3, the DNA is TGTGCCAGCAGCAGGGGGCCGGATTCACCCCTCCACTTT. Its translation is CASSRGPDSPLHF.

This clonotype was counted a few times. The rearrangement links TRBV7-9 to TRBJ2-5; D unresolved. The germline V gene encodes CDR1 SEHNR and CDR2 FQNEAQ (reference sequence). The CDR3 consists of 12 residues. V was cut by 2 bases and J by 5 bases, with 6 bases left in between. CDR3 loop: CASSLSWETQYF. CDR3 DNA: TGTGCCAGCAGCTTATCGTGGGAGACCCAGTACTTC.

There are many counts of this clonotype. J is TRBJ1-5 and V is TRBV6-1, with D possibly TRBD1 on 5 matching bases. CDR3 length equals 19 residues. V was cut by 6 bases and J by 3 bases, with 27 bases left in between. CDR1 and CDR2 from the germline V gene are MNHNS and SASEGT. The CDR3 is CASSHGTTYGEVNNQPQHF. The DNA for the CDR3 is TGTGCCAGCAGCCACGGGACGACTTACGGGGAGGTGAACAATCAGCCCCAGCATTTT.

This clonotype was observed a few times. This rearrangement joins TRBV27 to TRBJ1-2; D uncertain. The CDR3 covers 16 residues. Germline V lookup: CDR1 MNHEY, CDR2 SMNVEV (reference sequence). Trimming removed 0 bases at V and 1 base at J, with 12 bases between. CDR3 coding DNA: TGTGCCAGCAGTTTATCTTTAGGTACCGGTAACTATGGCTACACCTTC. Amino acid sequence: CASSLSLGTGNYGYTF.

This clonotype was observed a handful of times. The chain couples TRBV6-5 to TRBJ1-1, with D perhaps TRBD1 (6 bases). Germline CDR1 reads MNHEY; CDR2 reads SVGAGI. Trimming cost V 0 bases and J 0 bases, with 17 bases left between them. The CDR3 contains 18 residues. The CDR3 coding sequence is TGTGCCAGCAGTTACTCAGGGCAGGGGTCCCACATGAACACTGAAGCTTTCTTT. Residues: CASSYSGQGSHMNTEAFF.

The chain carries TRBV5-4 and TRBJ2-3, with D possibly being TRBD1 (6 bases). The CDR3 length is 16 residues. Germline CDR1 and CDR2: SGHNT and YYREEE (reference sequence). The ends were cut back, 4 bases at V and 7 bases at J, with 22 bases in the middle. The CDR3 sequence: CASSRRDTVPINTQYF. DNA of the CDR3: TGTGCCAGCAGCCGCCGGGACACCGTCCCTATTAATACGCAGTATTTT.

The V and J genes are TRBV10-3 and TRBJ2-3; no clear D gene. Trimming left V 3 bases short and J 6 bases short, with 13 bases between. Germline V lookup: CDR1 ENHRY, CDR2 SYGVKD. The CDR3 covers 14 residues. The CDR3 DNA reads as TGTGCCATCAGTGAAGCCAACGGAGAGGATACGCAGTATTTT. It encodes CAISEANGEDTQYF.

The chain uses TRBV2 and TRBJ2-2; D assignment may be TRBD1 or TRBD2 (5 bases each). The CDR3 has 16 amino acids. Germline lookup yields CDR1 SNHLY and CDR2 FYNNEI. The germline V and J ends were trimmed by 6 bases and 4 bases, with 18 bases remaining between them. CDR3 loop: CASRGRNRGSTGELFF. The CDR3 nucleotides are TGTGCCAGCAGGGGACGGAATCGTGGTAGCACCGGGGAGCTGTTTTTT.

The V and J genes are TRBV6-5 and TRBJ2-1; maybe TRBD1 (6 bases). V lost 0 bases and J lost 7, with 13 bases in between. The germline V gene has CDR1 MNHEY and CDR2 SVGAGI. The CDR3 sequence is 15 residues long. The CDR3 DNA reads TGTGCCAGCAGTTACTCGTTGGGGGACAAAAATGAGCAGTTCTTC. It codes for CASSYSLGDKNEQFF.

A few counts support this clonotype. The V call is TRBV6-1, the J call TRBJ2-2, with D unresolved. The CDR3 length is 14 residues. Germline V lookup: CDR1 MNHNS, CDR2 SASEGT. V lost 6 bases and J 5 bases, leaving 13 bases between the germline ends. CDR3 bases: TGTGCCAGCAGCCCCACGGGTCGTACCGGGGAGCTGTTTTTT. Translated: CASSPTGRTGELFF.

This clonotype was counted once. The chain uses TRBV7-9 and TRBJ2-2; D gene ambiguous. V gave up 7 bases and J gave up 6 bases, with 12 bases separating them. The CDR3 runs to 13 residues. Germline V gives CDR1 SEHNR, CDR2 FQNEAQ (reference sequence). Here the CDR3 DNA reads TGTGCCAGCACTCCAGTCTCGGCCGGGGAGCTGTTTTTT. Encoded protein: CASTPVSAGELFF. The whole variable domain, remainder taken from reference TRBV7-9 and TRBJ2-2, is DTGVSQNPRHKITKRGQNVTFRCDPISEHNRLYWYRQTLGQGPEFLTYFQNEAQLEKSRLLSDRFSAERPKGSFSTLEIQRTEQGDSAMYLCASTPVSAGELFFGEGSRLTVL.

V is TRBV7-9 and J is TRBJ2-3; D gene unclear. V lost 3 bases to trimming and J lost 0 bases, with 10 bases between them. Germline CDR1 SEHNR, CDR2 FQNEAQ (reference sequence). The CDR3 consists of 15 residues. CDR3 DNA: TGTGCCAGCAGCTTGGACGGCACTAGCACAGATACGCAGTATTTT. Protein sequence: CASSLDGTSTDTQYF.